This TCR beta chain was sequenced for a study of blood T cell repertoires in COVID-19. Study-wide context: The origin of the acute and convalescent COVID-19 samples was the United States, Italy and Spain. The analysed material was cDNA or gDNA that came from T cells, B-cell-depleted T cells, or PBMCs.

This clone was recorded only once. Germline-derived CDR1 and CDR2 are LNHDA and SQIVND (reference sequence). The CDR3 totals 14 residues. Trimming took 7 bases from V and 4 from J, leaving 16 bases between them. In the study's own analysis: Quantification of nucleated cells was approximated via reference gene primer amplification. The table came from immunoSEQ multiplex PCR; TCRdb's copy has only in-frame clones and leaves some out. The V and J calls and clone size were taken over from that table, and D and trimming were inferred from the DNA. The sample carries around 300,000 clones, 83% recorded once.

The sequence derives from a man under 40 with active or convalescent COVID-19. The genes are TRBV19 and TRBJ1-1, with D perhaps matching TRBD1 (5 bases). Sample: peripheral blood. The DNA of the CDR3 is TGTGCCAGTACCCGGGAGGGGATAGGCACTGAAGCTTTCTTT. It is translated as CASTREGIGTEAFF. Full variable domain (missing parts from reference TRBV19 and TRBJ1-1): DGGITQSPKYLFRKEGQNVTLSCEQNLNHDAMYWYRQDPGQGLRLIYYSQIVNDFQKGDIAEGYSVSREKKESFPLTVTSAQKNPTAFYLCASTREGIGTEAFFGQGTRLTVV.